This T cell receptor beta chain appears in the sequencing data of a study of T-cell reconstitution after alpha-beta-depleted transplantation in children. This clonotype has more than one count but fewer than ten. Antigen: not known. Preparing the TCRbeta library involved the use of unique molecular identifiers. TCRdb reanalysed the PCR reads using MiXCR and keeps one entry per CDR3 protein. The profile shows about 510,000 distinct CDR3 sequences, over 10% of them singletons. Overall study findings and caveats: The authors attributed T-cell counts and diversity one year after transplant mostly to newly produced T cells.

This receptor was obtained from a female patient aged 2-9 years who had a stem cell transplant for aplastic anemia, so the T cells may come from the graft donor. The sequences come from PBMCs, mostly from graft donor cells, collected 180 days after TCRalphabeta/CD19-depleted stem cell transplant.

CDR3 coding DNA: TGTGCCAGCAACTCACGGAGCACCACAGATACGCAGTATTTT. This gives the protein CASNSRSTTDTQYF. The V gene is TRBV6-1, the J gene TRBJ2-3; D not certain. The CDR3 is 14 amino acids. Trimming cost V 7 bases and J 2 bases, with 13 bases left between them. CDR1 is MNHNS, CDR2 SASEGT, per germline.